The text below deals with one T cell receptor beta chain. No antigen is known for it. PCR involved 60 Vbeta and 13 Jbeta primers. Using immunoSEQ multiplex PCR, the repertoire was profiled, and TCRdb retains in-frame clones only, with some absent. This table has some 140,000 clones, more than 60% appearing once. The CDR3 is 16 amino acids. From germline, CDR1 is SGHTS and CDR2 YDEGEE. Trimming left V 2 bases short and J 2 bases short, with 13 bases between. The sample is drawn from a study of cytomegalovirus exposure and HLA in healthy donors. Points from the study as a whole: Investigators reported 150 to 200 TCR beta chains as tied to cytomegalovirus.

This sequence joins TRBV5-8 and TRBJ2-2; the D is unclear. Sequencing was done on a sample of PBMCs. The TCR comes from a woman aged 40 to 50 in good health and CMV-seronegative. CDR3 amino acids: CASSLVSADNTGELFF. CDR3 DNA sequence: TGTGCCAGCAGCTTAGTAAGCGCGGATAACACCGGGGAGCTGTTTTTT. The variable domain in full, with the rest retrieved from reference TRBV5-8 and TRBJ2-2, is EAGVTQSPTHLIKTRGQQATLRCSPISGHTSVYWYQQALGLGLQFLLWYDEGEERNRGNFPPRFSGRQFPNYSSELNVNALELEDSALYLCASSLVSADNTGELFFGEGSRLTVL.